These 9 T cell receptor beta chains came from one sample sequenced in a study of blood T cells in healthy people across ages (dated by TCRdb to 2015 to 2017). Library method: 5' RACE. The run used an Illumina HiSeq 2500. A second PCR of roughly 7 to 11 cycles was performed with a sample-barcoded 5' primer and a J-beta primer mix. Starting from the raw public reads, TCRdb applied fastp trimming at Q25, assembled clones with MiXCR and retained in-frame beta chains. Duplicate CDR3 protein sequences are folded into a single record with the most common DNA and genes. The sample table lists approximately 490,000 distinct CDR3 sequences, nearly 25% of them with a count of one. Under 9% of the sample goes to the ten largest clones. A further study also used this sample, focusing on T cells of mothers and their children.

Sequencing was done on a sample of blood. These TCRs come from a boy aged 10-17 years in good health.

This chain uses TRBV20-1 with TRBJ2-3; 7 nucleotides line up with TRBD1. CDR1 is DFQATT, CDR2 SNEGSKA, per germline (reference sequence). The CDR3 loop spans 16 amino acids. Trimming took 0 bases from V and 1 from J; bases not matched to a gene: 7. CDR3 sequence (DNA): TGCAGTGCTAGAGATAAGACAGGGAGTCGCACAGATACGCAGTATTTT. Its translation is CSARDKTGSRTDTQYF.

This clonotype came up a few times. The CDR3 loop reads CASRGLDSYEQYF. The CDR3 DNA sequence: TGTGCCAGTAGGGGACTAGACTCCTACGAGCAGTACTTC. The chain has TRBV19 and TRBJ2-7, with 8 bases identical to TRBD2. Unmatched junction bases numbered 1, after V lost 6 bases and J lost 0 bases. There are 13 residues in the CDR3. Per germline, CDR1 LNHDA and CDR2 SQIVND (reference sequence). Combining the CDR3 with reference TRBV19 and TRBJ2-7 gives the whole variable domain DGGITQSPKYLFRKEGQNVTLSCEQNLNHDAMYWYRQDPGQGLRLIYYSQIVNDFQKGDIAEGYSVSREKKESFPLTVTSAQKNPTAFYLCASRGLDSYEQYFGPGTRLTVT.

J is TRBJ1-6 and V is TRBV24-1; D not resolved. This CDR3 is 13 amino acids long. Per the germline V gene, CDR1 is KGHDR and CDR2 is SFDVKD. The V and J ends lost 8 bases and 7 bases respectively, with 11 bases between them. CDR3 loop: CATKRDGNSPLHF. The CDR3 DNA is TGTGCCACCAAACGAGACGGCAATTCACCCCTCCACTTT.

The chain joins TRBV29-1 to TRBJ2-1, with D unresolved. CDR1 SQVTM and CDR2 ANQGSEA come from the germline V gene. CDR3 length: 10 residues. V gave up 6 bases and J gave up 8 bases, with 8 bases separating them. The CDR3 is CSVISHEQFF. The DNA of the CDR3 is TGCAGCGTAATCAGCCATGAGCAGTTCTTC.

In its sample, this clonotype was seen a few times. The chain recombines TRBV5-8 with TRBJ1-4; D uncertain. CDR1 and CDR2 from the germline V gene are SGHTS and YDEGEE. The V gene lost 1 base and the J gene lost 0 bases, with 10 bases spanning the gap. The CDR3 has 16 residues. This CDR3 is CASSLSAPTTNEKLFF. The CDR3 DNA is TGTGCCAGCAGCTTGTCGGCGCCAACAACTAATGAAAAACTGTTTTTT.

A few counts support this clonotype. The chain links TRBV29-1 to TRBJ1-2, with D hard to call. Germline V gives CDR1 SQVTM, CDR2 ANQGSEA. The CDR3 spans 14 residues. The V end lost 2 bases, the J end lost 4 bases, and 14 bases lay between the germline ends. The CDR3, as DNA: TGCAGCGTTGAACGCAGGCTCAAGGTCTATGGCTACACCTTC. Translated: CSVERRLKVYGYTF.

Only a few counts were recorded for this clonotype. CDR3 sequence (DNA): TGTGCCAGCAGTACTCTTGACACGGTCCGTCCGGACACCGGGGAGCTGTTTTTT. It yields the protein CASSTLDTVRPDTGELFF. This rearrangement joins TRBV28 to TRBJ2-2; D gene unclear. This CDR3 is built from 18 residues. Germline CDR1 reads MDHEN; CDR2 reads SYDVKM. V was pared by 5 bases and J by 3 bases, with 22 bases between.

This clonotype was seen only a few times. The genes are TRBV5-1 and TRBJ2-3; 9 bases line up with TRBD2. The germline V gene has CDR1 SGHRS and CDR2 YFSETQ. With V trimmed by 4 bases and J by 2 bases, 5 bases remained unmatched. The CDR3 runs 15 residues. CDR3 loop: CASSAWTSDTDTQYF. In DNA form, the CDR3 reads TGCGCCAGCAGCGCCTGGACTAGCGACACAGATACGCAGTATTTT.

This chain connects TRBV7-8 to TRBJ2-7; possible D gene TRBD2, 6 bases. There are 16 residues in the CDR3. Germline V gives CDR1 SGHVS, CDR2 FQNEAQ. Trimming left V 1 base short and J 3 bases short, with 16 bases between. The CDR3 sequence: CASSLGPPWRDYEQYF. In DNA form, the CDR3 reads TGTGCCAGCAGCTTAGGCCCACCCTGGCGGGACTACGAGCAGTACTTC.